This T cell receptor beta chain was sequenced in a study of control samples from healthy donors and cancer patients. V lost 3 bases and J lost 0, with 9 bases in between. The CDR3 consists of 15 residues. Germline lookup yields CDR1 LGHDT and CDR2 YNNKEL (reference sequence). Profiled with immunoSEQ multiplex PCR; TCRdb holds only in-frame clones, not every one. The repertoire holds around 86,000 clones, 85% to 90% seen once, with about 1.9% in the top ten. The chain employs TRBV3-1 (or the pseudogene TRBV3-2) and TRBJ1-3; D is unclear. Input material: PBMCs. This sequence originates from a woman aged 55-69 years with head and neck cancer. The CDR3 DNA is TGTGCCAGCAGCCAGCAGCCGAGCTCTGGAAACACCATATATTTT. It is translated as CASSQQPSSGNTIYF.